The rows below give T cell receptor beta chains drawn from one sample of a study of blood T cell repertoires in COVID-19. The method was immunoSEQ multiplex PCR; TCRdb's version includes in-frame clones alone and lacks a portion of them. In the table there are around 150,000 clones, about 78% of which are singletons. Sample: peripheral blood. These receptor sequences come from a man between 60 and 70 years old who had recovered from COVID-19. Each CDR3 is given with its conserved first and last residue. The order of the fields is CDR3 protein, CDR3 DNA, D gene, clone size, CDR3 length, V gene, J gene. D genes are given only for firm matches. The size entry is marked missing in some rows and otherwise reads once, few, many or a size class.

CDR3aa: CASSLGLAGFTGSDTQYF; CDR3nt: TGTGCCAGCTCACTCGGACTAGCGGGGTTCACCGGCTCAGATACGCAGTATTTT; d_gene: TRBD2; abundance: few; len: 18; v_gene: TRBV18; j_gene: TRBJ2-3
CDR3aa: CASSRASTRSSPLHF; CDR3nt: TGTGCCAGCAGCCGGGCCTCCACCCGCTCTTCACCCCTCCACTTT; d_gene: .; abundance: .; len: 15; v_gene: TRBV14; j_gene: TRBJ1-6
CDR3aa: CASSLISGSYNEQFF; CDR3nt: TGTGCCAGCAGCTTAATCAGCGGGTCCTACAATGAGCAGTTCTTC; d_gene: .; abundance: .; len: 15; v_gene: TRBV7-3; j_gene: TRBJ2-1
CDR3aa: CASTRRTSGSYEQYF; CDR3nt: TGTGCCAGCACCCGCAGGACTAGCGGATCCTACGAGCAGTACTTC; d_gene: TRBD2; abundance: .; len: 15; v_gene: TRBV28; j_gene: TRBJ2-7
CDR3aa: CASSPVSGSTDTQYF; CDR3nt: TGTGCCAGCAGCCCCGTTAGCGGCAGCACAGATACGCAGTATTTT; d_gene: .; abundance: few; len: 15; v_gene: TRBV7-9; j_gene: TRBJ2-3
CDR3aa: CASSPDRETQYF; CDR3nt: TGTGCCAGCAGCCCCGATAGAGAGACCCAGTACTTC; d_gene: .; abundance: few; len: 12; v_gene: TRBV6-5; j_gene: TRBJ2-5
CDR3aa: CASSNQGSYNEQFF; CDR3nt: TGTGCCAGTAGTAACCAGGGCTCCTACAATGAGCAGTTCTTC; d_gene: .; abundance: .; len: 14; v_gene: TRBV19; j_gene: TRBJ2-1
CDR3aa: CASSEQGGSPLHF; CDR3nt: TGTGCCAGCAGTGAACAGGGAGGCTCACCCCTCCACTTT; d_gene: .; abundance: .; len: 13; v_gene: TRBV2; j_gene: TRBJ1-6
CDR3aa: CATSRVQNTEAFF; CDR3nt: TGTGCCACCAGCAGAGTACAAAACACTGAAGCTTTCTTT; d_gene: .; abundance: .; len: 13; v_gene: TRBV15; j_gene: TRBJ1-1
CDR3aa: CASSLNSAGANVLTF; CDR3nt: TGTGCCAGCAGCCTTAATTCAGCTGGGGCCAACGTCCTGACTTTC; d_gene: .; abundance: .; len: 15; v_gene: TRBV6-2/TRBV6-3; j_gene: TRBJ2-6
CDR3aa: CASSTRTSGGAKSSYNEQFF; CDR3nt: TGTGCCAGCAGCACCAGGACTAGCGGGGGGGCCAAGAGCTCCTACAATGAGCAGTTCTTC; d_gene: TRBD2; abundance: .; len: 20; v_gene: TRBV7-3; j_gene: TRBJ2-1
CDR3aa: CASSADRVGSGANVLTF; CDR3nt: TGTGCCAGCAGCGCGGACAGGGTCGGGTCTGGGGCCAACGTCCTGACTTTC; d_gene: TRBD1; abundance: .; len: 17; v_gene: TRBV7-2; j_gene: TRBJ2-6
CDR3aa: CASSVGTSGGGGSYNEQFF; CDR3nt: TGTGCCAGCAGCGTAGGGACTAGCGGGGGAGGGGGCTCCTACAATGAGCAGTTCTTC; d_gene: TRBD2; abundance: .; len: 19; v_gene: TRBV9; j_gene: TRBJ2-1
CDR3aa: CATGSASGGTDTQYF; CDR3nt: TGTGCCACCGGATCGGCGTCGGGAGGCACAGATACGCAGTATTTT; d_gene: .; abundance: .; len: 15; v_gene: TRBV24-1; j_gene: TRBJ2-3
CDR3aa: CASSVSGGAETQYF; CDR3nt: TGTGCCAGCAGCGTGAGCGGGGGGGCAGAGACCCAGTACTTC; d_gene: TRBD2; abundance: few; len: 14; v_gene: TRBV9; j_gene: TRBJ2-5
CDR3aa: CASSLAQLAATGELFF; CDR3nt: TGTGCCAGCAGCTTAGCCCAACTAGCGGCCACCGGGGAGCTGTTTTTT; d_gene: TRBD2; abundance: .; len: 16; v_gene: TRBV11-2; j_gene: TRBJ2-2
CDR3aa: CASSIVAGGNQPQHF; CDR3nt: TGTGCCAGTAGTATAGTGGCAGGGGGCAATCAGCCCCAGCATTTT; d_gene: .; abundance: .; len: 15; v_gene: TRBV19; j_gene: TRBJ1-5
CDR3aa: CASSFIDTGELFF; CDR3nt: TGTGCCAGCAGCTTTATAGACACCGGGGAGCTGTTTTTT; d_gene: .; abundance: few; len: 13; v_gene: TRBV5-6; j_gene: TRBJ2-2
CDR3aa: CASGGTTNEKLFF; CDR3nt: TGTGCCAGCGGAGGGACAACTAATGAAAAACTGTTTTTT; d_gene: .; abundance: .; len: 13; v_gene: TRBV6-5; j_gene: TRBJ1-4
CDR3aa: CAISGGTSGAKAYEQYF; CDR3nt: TGTGCCATCAGTGGGGGGACTAGCGGAGCGAAAGCCTACGAGCAGTACTTC; d_gene: TRBD2; abundance: .; len: 17; v_gene: TRBV10-3; j_gene: TRBJ2-7
CDR3aa: CASSDRASHSPLHF; CDR3nt: TGTGCCAGCAGCGACCGAGCGTCTCATTCACCCCTCCACTTT; d_gene: .; abundance: .; len: 14; v_gene: TRBV6-5; j_gene: TRBJ1-6
CDR3aa: CASSRGRTSGSNEQFF; CDR3nt: TGCGCCAGCAGCCGGGGCAGGACTAGCGGGAGTAATGAGCAGTTCTTC; d_gene: TRBD2; abundance: .; len: 16; v_gene: TRBV4-3; j_gene: TRBJ2-1
CDR3aa: CASSRSEGTEAFF; CDR3nt: TGTGCCAGCAGCCGCAGCGAGGGCACTGAAGCTTTCTTT; d_gene: .; abundance: .; len: 13; v_gene: TRBV12-3/TRBV12-4; j_gene: TRBJ1-1
CDR3aa: CASSTQAGYNEQFF; CDR3nt: TGTGCCAGCAGCACCCAAGCGGGGTACAATGAGCAGTTCTTC; d_gene: TRBD2; abundance: .; len: 14; v_gene: TRBV11-3; j_gene: TRBJ2-1
CDR3aa: CASSVEGRNTIYF; CDR3nt: TGTGCCAGCAGCGTGGAGGGGAGAAACACCATATATTTT; d_gene: .; abundance: .; len: 13; v_gene: TRBV9; j_gene: TRBJ1-3
CDR3aa: CASSPGTSERGEQYF; CDR3nt: TGTGCCAGCAGTCCCGGGACTAGCGAACGGGGCGAGCAGTACTTC; d_gene: TRBD2; abundance: few; len: 15; v_gene: TRBV27; j_gene: TRBJ2-7
CDR3aa: CASSPKADSSYEQYF; CDR3nt: TGTGCCAGCAGCCCAAAAGCCGACAGTTCCTACGAGCAGTACTTC; d_gene: .; abundance: .; len: 15; v_gene: TRBV7-2; j_gene: TRBJ2-7
CDR3aa: CASSGPPQGQPQHF; CDR3nt: TGTGCCAGCAGTGGCCCCCCGCAGGGTCAGCCCCAGCATTTT; d_gene: .; abundance: .; len: 14; v_gene: TRBV28; j_gene: TRBJ1-5
CDR3aa: CASSLSRESGYTF; CDR3nt: TGCGCCAGCAGCTTATCCAGGGAAAGTGGCTACACCTTC; d_gene: .; abundance: .; len: 13; v_gene: TRBV5-1; j_gene: TRBJ1-2
CDR3aa: CASSFGGEEKLFF; CDR3nt: TGTGCCAGCAGTTTCGGAGGGGAAGAAAAACTGTTTTTT; d_gene: .; abundance: .; len: 13; v_gene: TRBV12-3/TRBV12-4; j_gene: TRBJ1-4
CDR3aa: CASSLGQKNEQFF; CDR3nt: TGTGCCAGCAGTTTGGGACAGAAGAATGAGCAGTTCTTC; d_gene: TRBD1; abundance: .; len: 13; v_gene: TRBV6-2/TRBV6-3; j_gene: TRBJ2-1
CDR3aa: CASSPTQTVREQYF; CDR3nt: TGTGCCAGCTCACCAACGCAGACAGTGCGTGAGCAGTACTTC; d_gene: .; abundance: .; len: 14; v_gene: TRBV18; j_gene: TRBJ2-7
CDR3aa: CASSQSGAEAFF; CDR3nt: TGTGCCAGCAGCCAATCAGGGGCCGAAGCTTTCTTT; d_gene: .; abundance: .; len: 12; v_gene: TRBV3-1/TRBV3-2; j_gene: TRBJ1-1
CDR3aa: CASSQAVRNTGELFF; CDR3nt: TGCGCCAGCAGCCAAGCGGTTCGGAACACCGGGGAGCTGTTTTTT; d_gene: .; abundance: .; len: 15; v_gene: TRBV4-3; j_gene: TRBJ2-2
CDR3aa: CASSEGTGASPLHF; CDR3nt: TGTGCCAGCAGTGAAGGGACAGGGGCCTCACCCCTCCACTTT; d_gene: TRBD1; abundance: .; len: 14; v_gene: TRBV2; j_gene: TRBJ1-6